These 15 T cell receptor beta chains share one sample of origin, sequenced in a study of blood T cell repertoires in COVID-19. The method was immunoSEQ multiplex PCR; TCRdb's version includes in-frame clones alone and lacks a portion of them. The sample has some 250,000 clones, 87% seen once. The sequenced sample consisted of peripheral blood. These receptors all stem from a man in his fifties or sixties who had recovered from COVID-19.

The chain joins TRBV3-1 (or the pseudogene TRBV3-2) to TRBJ2-3; 7 nucleotides align to TRBD2. Trimming at V came to 0 bases and at J to 2 bases, leaving 14 bases not matched to a gene. The length of the CDR3 is 19 residues. Germline CDR1 and CDR2: LGHDT and YNNKEL (reference sequence). DNA for the CDR3: TGTGCCAGCAGCCAAGATAGAAACTGGGCTAGCGGATTCACAGATACGCAGTATTTT. It codes for CASSQDRNWASGFTDTQYF.

The V gene is TRBV7-9, the J gene TRBJ2-1, with D maybe TRBD2 (6 bases). The CDR3 is 13 residues long. Trimming left V 5 bases short and J 5 bases short, with 10 bases between. CDR1 is SEHNR and CDR2 is FQNEAQ in the germline V gene (reference sequence). The CDR3 is CASSPGTDNEQFF. CDR3 nucleotide sequence: TGTGCCAGCAGCCCAGGGACTGACAATGAGCAGTTCTTC. The full variable domain, with the rest looked up from reference TRBV7-9 and TRBJ2-1, is DTGVSQNPRHKITKRGQNVTFRCDPISEHNRLYWYRQTLGQGPEFLTYFQNEAQLEKSRLLSDRFSAERPKGSFSTLEIQRTEQGDSAMYLCASSPGTDNEQFFGPGTRLTVL.

The DNA for the CDR3 is TGTGCCAGCAGCGCGGAGAAGGGACAGAGGAATTCACCCCTCCACTTT. As protein: CASSAEKGQRNSPLHF. The chain recombines TRBV9 with TRBJ1-6, with 7 positions matching TRBD1. V lost 3 bases to trimming and J lost 7 bases; unmatched junction nucleotides: 10. CDR1 SGDLS and CDR2 YYNGEE come from the germline V gene. The CDR3 loop spans 16 amino acids. Full variable domain (missing parts from reference TRBV9 and TRBJ1-6): DSGVTQTPKHLITATGQRVTLRCSPRSGDLSVYWYQQSLDQGLQFLIQYYNGEERAKGNILERFSAQQFPDLHSELNLSSLELGDSALYFCASSAEKGQRNSPLHFGNGTRLTVT.

This clone was seen just once. The chain combines TRBV6-6 with TRBJ1-2, with 8 bases fitting TRBD1. The CDR3 has 15 amino acids. V shed 3 bases, J shed 8 bases, and the junction held 11 bases outside the gene matches. Germline V gives CDR1 MNHNY, CDR2 SVGAGI (reference sequence). The CDR3 is CASSYVGQDLSGYTF. The CDR3 DNA follows: TGTGCCAGCAGTTATGTGGGACAGGATCTAAGCGGCTACACCTTC.

The chain employs TRBV5-1 and TRBJ2-5; possible D gene TRBD1, 5 bases. V gave up 0 bases and J gave up 4 bases, with 16 bases separating them. The CDR3 totals 16 residues. Germline lookup yields CDR1 SGHRS and CDR2 YFSETQ. CDR3 DNA sequence: TGCGCCAGCAGCTTGGGGGGTAGTCAGGGTGGAGAGACCCAGTACTTC. Protein: CASSLGGSQGGETQYF.

This clone appeared a single time. The V call is TRBV11-3, the J call TRBJ2-3; TRBD2 matches at 8 bases. V shed 1 base and J 2 bases; nucleotides not matched to a gene: 8. The CDR3 has 17 amino acids. CDR1 and CDR2 (germline): SGHNT, YENEEA. The chain's CDR3 is CASSLGIAGMDTDTQYF. As DNA, the CDR3 is TGTGCCAGCAGCTTAGGGATAGCGGGGATGGACACAGATACGCAGTATTTT.

J is TRBJ1-4 and V is TRBV10-3, with D tentatively TRBD1 (5 bases). The CDR3 is 16 residues long. With 0 bases removed from V and 5 bases from J, the gap between germline ends came to 13 bases. The germline V gene has CDR1 ENHRY and CDR2 SYGVKD. CDR3: CAISESTMGGNEKLFF. DNA for the CDR3: TGTGCCATCAGTGAGTCGACCATGGGGGGGAATGAAAAACTGTTTTTT.

The rearrangement links TRBV15 to TRBJ1-1, with a possible D match to TRBD1 (5 bases). The CDR3 loop spans 11 amino acids. Between the trimmed V and J ends, which lost 3 bases and 10 bases, there was a span of 9 bases. Germline-derived CDR1 and CDR2 are LNHNV and YYDKDF (reference sequence). In nucleotides, the CDR3 is TGTGCCACCAGCAGGGGACTCTCAGCTTTCTTT. Translation: CATSRGLSAFF. Full variable domain (outside the CDR3, taken from reference TRBV15 and TRBJ1-1): DAMVIQNPRYQVTQFGKPVTLSCSQTLNHNVMYWYQQKSSQAPKLLFHYYDKDFNNEADTPDNFQSRRPNTSFCFLDIRSPGLGDTAMYLCATSRGLSAFFGQGTRLTVV.

CDR3 sequence reads: CASSFTGNTGELFF. DNA of the CDR3: TGTGCCAGCAGTTTTACAGGGAACACCGGGGAGCTGTTTTTT. The chain recombines TRBV2 with TRBJ2-2, with D possibly matching TRBD1 (5 bases). This CDR3 is 14 amino acids long. CDR1 SNHLY and CDR2 FYNNEI come from the germline V gene. V was clipped by 5 bases and J by 1 base, with 8 bases between them. The whole variable domain, remainder taken from reference TRBV2 and TRBJ2-2, is EPEVTQTPSHQVTQMGQEVILRCVPISNHLYFYWYRQILGQKVEFLVSFYNNEISEKSEIFDDQFSVERPDGSNFTLKIRSTKLEDSAMYFCASSFTGNTGELFFGEGSRLTVL.

This clone came up a few times. The CDR3 DNA reads TGTGCCAGCAGCTTAGACAGACAGGGGATCTCCTACGAGCAGTACTTC. Its protein product is CASSLDRQGISYEQYF. V usage is TRBV7-9 and J usage is TRBJ2-7, with TRBD1 matching 8 bases. The CDR3 has 16 amino acids. In germline, CDR1 is SEHNR, CDR2 FQNEAQ (reference sequence). The J segment lost 0 bases and the V segment lost 1 base, leaving 5 bases of the junction unmatched.

The V gene is TRBV11-3, the J gene TRBJ2-1; a possible D gene is TRBD1 (7 bases). The CDR3 runs to 15 residues. Trimming stripped 1 base from V and 8 bases from J, with 15 bases between. CDR1 and CDR2 from the germline V gene are SGHNT and YENEEA. As DNA, the CDR3 is TGTGCCAGCAGCTTAGGGACAGGCGGGACCGATGAGCAGTTCTTC. Protein product: CASSLGTGGTDEQFF.

The chain combines TRBV2 with TRBJ2-7, with D possibly matching TRBD2 (6 bases). Germline assignment: CDR1 SNHLY and CDR2 FYNNEI. V lost 3 bases, J lost 0 bases, and 9 bases lay in between. The CDR3 covers 14 residues. CDR3 sequence reads: CASSEGTFSYEQYF. CDR3 nucleotides: TGTGCCAGCAGTGAGGGGACTTTCTCCTACGAGCAGTACTTC.

This clone was counted a single time. V gene TRBV19 combines with J gene TRBJ1-1; TRBD1 aligns across 9 bases. This CDR3 region has 13 residues. Unmatched junction bases numbered 5, after V lost 7 bases and J lost 5 bases. Germline V gene sequence: CDR1 LNHDA, CDR2 SQIVND (reference sequence). CDR3 amino acids: CASTRDRGTEAFF. The CDR3 nucleotides read TGTGCCAGTACCAGAGACAGGGGGACTGAAGCTTTCTTT.

The chain combines TRBV10-3 with TRBJ2-7; 13 positions match TRBD2. J gave up 2 bases and V 10 bases, and 5 bases lay outside the gene matches. Germline CDR1 reads ENHRY; CDR2 reads SYGVKD. The CDR3 runs to 14 residues. CDR3: CATLGTSGAYEQYF. CDR3 sequence (DNA): TGTGCCACGCTGGGGACTAGCGGGGCCTACGAGCAGTACTTC.

This clone was counted a single time. The chain employs TRBV28 and TRBJ2-2; 12 bases map to TRBD2. Germline CDR1 and CDR2: MDHEN and SYDVKM. There are 17 residues in the CDR3. After removal of 6 bases from V and 1 base from J, the junction contained 6 bases not matched to a gene. The CDR3 protein is CASRRTSGGMNTGELFF. The CDR3 nucleotides are TGTGCCAGCAGACGTACTAGCGGGGGGATGAACACCGGGGAGCTGTTTTTT.